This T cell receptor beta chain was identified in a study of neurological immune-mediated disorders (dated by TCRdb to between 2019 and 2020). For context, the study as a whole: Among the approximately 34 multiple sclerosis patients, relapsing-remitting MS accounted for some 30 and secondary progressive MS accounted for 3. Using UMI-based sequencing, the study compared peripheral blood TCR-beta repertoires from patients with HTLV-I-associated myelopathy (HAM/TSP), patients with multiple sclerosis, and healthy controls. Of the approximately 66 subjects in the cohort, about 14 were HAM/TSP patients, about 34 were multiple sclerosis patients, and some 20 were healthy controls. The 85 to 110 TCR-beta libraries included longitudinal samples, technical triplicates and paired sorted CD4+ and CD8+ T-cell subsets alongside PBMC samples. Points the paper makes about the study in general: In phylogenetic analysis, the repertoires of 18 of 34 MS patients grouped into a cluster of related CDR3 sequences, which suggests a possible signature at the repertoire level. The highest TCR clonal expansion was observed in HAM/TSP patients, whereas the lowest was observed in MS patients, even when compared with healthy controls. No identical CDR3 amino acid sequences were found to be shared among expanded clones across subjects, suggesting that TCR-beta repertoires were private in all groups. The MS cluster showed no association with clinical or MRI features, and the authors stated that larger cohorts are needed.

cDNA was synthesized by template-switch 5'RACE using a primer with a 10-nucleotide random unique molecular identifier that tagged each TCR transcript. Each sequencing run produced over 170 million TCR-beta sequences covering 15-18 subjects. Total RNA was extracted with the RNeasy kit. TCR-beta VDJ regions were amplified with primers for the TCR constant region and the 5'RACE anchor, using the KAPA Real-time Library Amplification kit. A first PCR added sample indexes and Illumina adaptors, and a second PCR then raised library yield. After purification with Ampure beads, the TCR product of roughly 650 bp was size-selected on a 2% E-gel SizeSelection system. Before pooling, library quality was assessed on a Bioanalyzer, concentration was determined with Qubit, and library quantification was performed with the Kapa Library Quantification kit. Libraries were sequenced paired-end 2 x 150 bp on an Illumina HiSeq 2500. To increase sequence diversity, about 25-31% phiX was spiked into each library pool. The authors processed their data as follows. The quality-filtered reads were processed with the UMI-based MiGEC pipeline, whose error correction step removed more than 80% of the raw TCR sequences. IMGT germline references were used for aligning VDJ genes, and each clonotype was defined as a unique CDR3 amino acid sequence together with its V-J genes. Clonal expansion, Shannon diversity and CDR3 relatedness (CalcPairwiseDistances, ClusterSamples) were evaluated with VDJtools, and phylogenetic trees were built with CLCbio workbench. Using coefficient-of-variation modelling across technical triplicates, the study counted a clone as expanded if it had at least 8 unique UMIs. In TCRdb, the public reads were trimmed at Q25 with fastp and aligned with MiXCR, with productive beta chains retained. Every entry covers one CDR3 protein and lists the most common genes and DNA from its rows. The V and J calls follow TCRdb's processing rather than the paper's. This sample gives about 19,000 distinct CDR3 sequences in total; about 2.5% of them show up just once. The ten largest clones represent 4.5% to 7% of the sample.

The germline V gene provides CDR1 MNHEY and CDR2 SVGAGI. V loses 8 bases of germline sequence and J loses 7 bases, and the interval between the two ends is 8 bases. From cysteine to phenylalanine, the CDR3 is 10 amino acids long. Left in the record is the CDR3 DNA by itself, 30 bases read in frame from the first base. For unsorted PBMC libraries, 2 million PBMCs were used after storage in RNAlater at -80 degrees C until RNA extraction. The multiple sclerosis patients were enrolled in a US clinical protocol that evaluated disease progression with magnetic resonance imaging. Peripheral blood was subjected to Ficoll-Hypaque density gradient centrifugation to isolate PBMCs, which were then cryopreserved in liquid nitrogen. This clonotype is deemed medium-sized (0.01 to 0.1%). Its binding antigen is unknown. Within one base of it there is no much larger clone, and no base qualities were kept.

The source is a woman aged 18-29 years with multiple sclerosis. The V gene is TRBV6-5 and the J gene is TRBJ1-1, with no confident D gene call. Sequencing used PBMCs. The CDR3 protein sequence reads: CASGRLEAFF. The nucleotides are TGTGCCAGCGGACGGCTTGAAGCTTTCTTT.